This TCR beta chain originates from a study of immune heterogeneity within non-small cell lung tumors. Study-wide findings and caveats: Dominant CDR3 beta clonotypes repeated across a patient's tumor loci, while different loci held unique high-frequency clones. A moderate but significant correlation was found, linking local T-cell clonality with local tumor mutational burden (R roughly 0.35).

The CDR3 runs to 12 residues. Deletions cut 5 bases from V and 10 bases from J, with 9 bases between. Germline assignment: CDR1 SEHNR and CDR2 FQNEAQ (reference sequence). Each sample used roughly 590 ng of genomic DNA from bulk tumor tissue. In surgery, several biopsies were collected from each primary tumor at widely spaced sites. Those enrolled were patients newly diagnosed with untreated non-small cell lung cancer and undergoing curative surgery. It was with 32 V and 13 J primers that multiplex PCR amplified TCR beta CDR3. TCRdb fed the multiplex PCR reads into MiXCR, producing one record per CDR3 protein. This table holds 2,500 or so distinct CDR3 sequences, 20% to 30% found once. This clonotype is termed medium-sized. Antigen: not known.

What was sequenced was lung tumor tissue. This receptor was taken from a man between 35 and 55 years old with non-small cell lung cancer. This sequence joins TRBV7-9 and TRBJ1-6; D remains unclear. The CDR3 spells CASSTLESPLHF. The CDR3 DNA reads TGTGCCAGCAGCACCTTAGAATCACCCCTCCACTTT.